This is a list of T cell receptor beta chains from one sample in a study of blood T cells in healthy people across ages. TCRdb recomputed calls from the 5' RACE reads with MiXCR, one row per CDR3 protein. The sample lists about 640,000 distinct CDR3 sequences; roughly three fifths were seen once. Sequencing was performed on blood. The receptors originated from a man aged 60 to 75 in good health. The CDR3 runs from the conserved cysteine through the conserved F or W. Fields, in order: J gene, clone size, D gene, V gene, CDR3 DNA, CDR3 protein. D genes are given only for firm matches. Only part of the rows carry a size: once, few, many, or a class if the clone is expanded.

TRBJ1-3	-	TRBD1	TRBV7-9	TGTGCCAGCAGCTTATCTTCAGGGGGGCTTGGCACCATATATTTT	CASSLSSGGLGTIYF
TRBJ2-2	-	TRBD2	TRBV5-1	TGCGCCAGCAGCTTGGCCCCTAGCGGGGCTACACCGGTGGAGCTGTTTTTT	CASSLAPSGATPVELFF
TRBJ2-3	-	TRBD2	TRBV28	TGTGCCAGCAGTTTATGGGCGGGGGGGCCATCAGATACGCAGTATTTT	CASSLWAGGPSDTQYF
TRBJ1-2	once	TRBD1	TRBV2	TGTGCCAGCAGTGAAAGACAGGGGACGTTTGGTGGCTACACCTTC	CASSERQGTFGGYTF
TRBJ2-7	few	-	TRBV4-1	TGCGCCAGCAGCCAAGATCCCCAGGGATACGAGCAGTACTTC	CASSQDPQGYEQYF
TRBJ1-1	-	-	TRBV3-1	TGTGCCAGCAGCAGGGTCGACACTGAAGCTTTCTTT	CASSRVDTEAFF
TRBJ2-7	-	TRBD2	TRBV2	TGTGCCAGCAGAGCGGGACTAATAACCGAGCAGTACTTC	CASRAGLITEQYF
TRBJ2-3	-	-	TRBV5-1	TGCGCCAGCAGCGGTCCAGGGGTCCCAGGAGGGCAGTATTTT	CASSGPGVPGGQYF
TRBJ1-1	-	-	TRBV14	TGTGCCAGCAGCCAAGATCTTTTAGGGGTTGAAGCTTTCTTT	CASSQDLLGVEAFF
TRBJ2-3	-	TRBD2	TRBV12-3/TRBV12-4	TGTGCCAGCAGCCCTAGCGGGATAACAGATACGCAGTATTTT	CASSPSGITDTQYF
TRBJ2-4	few	-	TRBV12-3/TRBV12-4	TGTGCCAGCAGTCAGGGGGAGGTAGCCAAAAACATTCAGTACTTC	CASSQGEVAKNIQYF
TRBJ2-3	-	-	TRBV2	TGTGCCAGCAGTGAAGATGAGAGGTCGGGCTGGCTAGATACGCAGTATTTT	CASSEDERSGWLDTQYF
TRBJ2-4	few	-	TRBV28	TGTGCCAGCAGTTTCATCCCGGGGTGGGACAAAAACATTCAGTACTTC	CASSFIPGWDKNIQYF
TRBJ1-1	-	-	TRBV3-1	TGTGCCAGCAGCCAACGCGGAGGGCGGGGGACTGAAGCTTTCTTT	CASSQRGGRGTEAFF
TRBJ2-1	few	TRBD1	TRBV20-1	TGCAGTGCTAGACCCGGACAGGGGGGCAATGAGCAGTTCTTC	CSARPGQGGNEQFF
TRBJ2-1	-	-	TRBV7-2	TGTGCCAGCAGCCCGCAGCGTGCCTCCTACAATGAGCAGTTCTTC	CASSPQRASYNEQFF
TRBJ1-6	-	TRBD1	TRBV5-1	TGCGCCAGTAGACAGGGGGATGGCAATTCACCCCTCCACTTT	CASRQGDGNSPLHF
TRBJ2-5	-	TRBD2	TRBV7-2	TGTGCCAGCAGCGCGCTAGCGGGGTACAATGAGCAGTACTTC	CASSALAGYNEQYF
TRBJ2-3	few	-	TRBV29-1	TGCAGCGTTGTCAGGGGAGGCACAGATACGCAGTATTTT	CSVVRGGTDTQYF
TRBJ2-5	few	-	TRBV7-9	TGTGCCAGCAGCTTGGGGGCTATGGGGGAGACCCAGTACTTC	CASSLGAMGETQYF
TRBJ2-3	-	TRBD2	TRBV6-5	TGTGCCAGCCGAGCGGGGAGCGCCGATACGCAGTATTTT	CASRAGSADTQYF
TRBJ2-3	-	-	TRBV6-1	TGTGCCAGCAGTGGGCACTTTGGTACAGATACGCAGTATTTT	CASSGHFGTDTQYF
TRBJ1-2	-	-	TRBV3-1	TGTGCCAGCAGCCAAGCGGGAGGGGTAGGCTACACCTTC	CASSQAGGVGYTF
TRBJ2-3	few	TRBD2	TRBV12-3/TRBV12-4	TGTGCCAGCAGTTTAGACCTAGCGGGGGACGGGTCAGATACGCAGTATTTT	CASSLDLAGDGSDTQYF
TRBJ2-1	-	-	TRBV7-2	TGTGCCAGCAGCTTAGTAATGGGACCCGGTTACAATGAGCAGTTCTTC	CASSLVMGPGYNEQFF
TRBJ1-2	-	-	TRBV9	TGTGCCAGCAGCCCTGGACGGTGGTATGGCTACACCTTC	CASSPGRWYGYTF
TRBJ2-7	few	TRBD2	TRBV6-2/TRBV6-3	TGTGCCAGCAGTCCGACCCCCGGGACTAGCAGAAAGTACTTC	CASSPTPGTSRKYF
TRBJ2-5	few	-	TRBV6-5	TGTGCCAGCCGACGGCTCCCGACAGGCCCAGAGACCCAGTACTTC	CASRRLPTGPETQYF
TRBJ2-1	once	TRBD1	TRBV4-1	TGCGCCAGCAGCCCACCAGGGACAGTATACAATGAGCAGTTCTTC	CASSPPGTVYNEQFF
TRBJ2-1	-	-	TRBV5-1	TGCGCCAGCAGCGTAACAGGGAATATCAATGAGCAGTTCTTC	CASSVTGNINEQFF
TRBJ2-5	few	-	TRBV3-1	TGTGCCAGCAGCCAATGGGGCAGGGATGAAGAGACCCAGTACTTC	CASSQWGRDEETQYF
TRBJ1-5	-	TRBD1	TRBV9	TGTGCCAGCAGCGTAGCAGACAGGGAGGTCAATCAGCCCCAGCATTTT	CASSVADREVNQPQHF
TRBJ2-1	-	TRBD1	TRBV7-9	TGTGCCAGCAGTGACAGGGGGAGGATAAATGAGCAGTTCTTC	CASSDRGRINEQFF
TRBJ2-2	-	-	TRBV6-6	TGTACCAGCAGTTACGCCGACGGGGAGCTGTTTTTT	CTSSYADGELFF
TRBJ2-5	-	TRBD2	TRBV12-3/TRBV12-4	TGTGCCAGCAGTTCCCCCGGGCGGGAGGAGACCCAGTACTTC	CASSSPGREETQYF
TRBJ2-3	-	-	TRBV24-1	TGTGCCACCAGTGATTTGGGTCGAGGCGGGGAGAGCACAGATACGCAGTATTTT	CATSDLGRGGESTDTQYF
TRBJ1-2	-	-	TRBV7-2	TGTGCCAGCAGCCGGCAACCACAACCCCGGAGCTACACCTTC	CASSRQPQPRSYTF
TRBJ2-7	-	-	TRBV21-1	TGTGCCAGCAGCAAAAGACCAACGGGGACAGGGGGCCCCTACGAGCAGTACTTC	CASSKRPTGTGGPYEQYF
TRBJ2-3	once	-	TRBV29-1	TGCAGCGTGGCACGGGACACCCACACAGATACGCAGTATTTT	CSVARDTHTDTQYF
TRBJ2-7	few	TRBD1	TRBV7-9	TGTGCCAGCAGCTTGACGGACAGGGGCGAGCAGTACTTC	CASSLTDRGEQYF
TRBJ1-1	few	-	TRBV21-1	TGTGCCAGCAGGCCTATGAACACTGAAGCTTTCTTT	CASRPMNTEAFF
TRBJ1-2	-	-	TRBV6-5	TGTGCCAGCAGTCCTCGGGGTCCGGCTGAGTATGGCTACACCTTC	CASSPRGPAEYGYTF
TRBJ2-5	-	-	TRBV20-1	TGCAGTGCTAGAGAAGGAAGACTAGTCTTGGAGACCCAGTACTTC	CSAREGRLVLETQYF
TRBJ2-7	-	-	TRBV12-5	TGTGCTAGTGGGATGGGTAGGGACAACATGGAGCAGTACTTC	CASGMGRDNMEQYF